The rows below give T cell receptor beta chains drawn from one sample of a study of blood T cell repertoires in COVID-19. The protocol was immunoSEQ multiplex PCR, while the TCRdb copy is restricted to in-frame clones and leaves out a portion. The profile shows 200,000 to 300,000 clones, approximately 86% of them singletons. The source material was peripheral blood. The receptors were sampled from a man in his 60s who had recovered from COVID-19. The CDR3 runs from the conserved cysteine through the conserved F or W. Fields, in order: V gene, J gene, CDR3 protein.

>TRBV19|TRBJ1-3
CASTLQGALSGNTIYF
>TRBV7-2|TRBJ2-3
CASSLVPGGSTDTQYF
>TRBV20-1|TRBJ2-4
CSASRLAAWNIQYF
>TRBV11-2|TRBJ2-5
CASSLLAGQWETQYF
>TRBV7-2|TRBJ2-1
CASSLTPHNEQFF
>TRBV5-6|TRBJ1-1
CASSFDYGGYGTEAFF
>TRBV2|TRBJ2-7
CASMPGERYEQYF
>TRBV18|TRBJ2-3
CASSPQGRGTDTQYF
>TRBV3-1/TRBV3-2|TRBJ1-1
CASSRRTGRAEAFF
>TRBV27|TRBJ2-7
CAILAGPTRSSYEQYF
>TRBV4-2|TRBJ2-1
CASSQAVLAGGPHNEQFF
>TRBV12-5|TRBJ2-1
CASGEGQSSYNEQFF
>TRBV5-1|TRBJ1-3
CASSLTQSGNTIYF
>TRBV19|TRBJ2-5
CASSMVSGGSWETQYF
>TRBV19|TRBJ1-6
CASTLGVGSYNSPLHF
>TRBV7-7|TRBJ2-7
CASSPGQGLGEQYF
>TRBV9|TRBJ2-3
CASSVVGAGGLESTDTQYF
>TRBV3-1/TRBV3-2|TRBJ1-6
CASSQSESSYNSPLHF
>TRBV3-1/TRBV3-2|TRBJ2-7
CASSQGLAGVEQYF
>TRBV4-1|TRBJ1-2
CASRKGEGLSYGYTF
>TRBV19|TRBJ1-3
CASSQFVSGNTIYF
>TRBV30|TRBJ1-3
CAWSGGSSGNTIYF
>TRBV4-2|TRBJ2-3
CASSQPAGDTDTQYF
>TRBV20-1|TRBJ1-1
CSVRSSNEAFF
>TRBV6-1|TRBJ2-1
CASSEFSFTSPGYGEQFF
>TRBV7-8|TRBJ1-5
CASSLRDRGDHSNQPQHF
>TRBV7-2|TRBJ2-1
CASSLMRLAGTVTYNEQFF
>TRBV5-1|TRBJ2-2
CASKGTSGYTGELFF
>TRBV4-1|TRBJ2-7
CASSQITLDRVTYEQYF
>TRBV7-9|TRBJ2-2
CASSPPSGELFF
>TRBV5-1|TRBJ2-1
CASSITSGDYNEQFF
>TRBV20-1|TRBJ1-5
CSAGGPEPQHF
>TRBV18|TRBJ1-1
CASSATQGDTEAFF
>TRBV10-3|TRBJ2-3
CATQLAGYEDTQYF
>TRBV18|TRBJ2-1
CASSPRTTGSDEQFF
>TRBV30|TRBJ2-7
CAWNKLGGRLIYEQYF
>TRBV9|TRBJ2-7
CASSADRSSYEQYF
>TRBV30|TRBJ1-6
CAWSGGTGFSPLHF
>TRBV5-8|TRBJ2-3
CASSQSDTQYF
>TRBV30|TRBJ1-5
CAWSRDSNQPQHF
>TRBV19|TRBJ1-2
CASTREQGRVDGYTF
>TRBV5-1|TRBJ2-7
CASSLSPTYYEQYF
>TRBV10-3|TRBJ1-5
CAISESAGQRDQPQHF
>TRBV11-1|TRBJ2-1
CASSLPGTGNDEQFF
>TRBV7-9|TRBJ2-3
CASSIPGGTDTQYF
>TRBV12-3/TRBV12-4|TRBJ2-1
CASGSEQFF
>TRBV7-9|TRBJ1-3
CASSLAYGTAGNTIYF
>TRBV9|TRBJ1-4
CASSDRTGGGEKLFF
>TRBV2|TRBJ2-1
CASSEEAVGNEQFF
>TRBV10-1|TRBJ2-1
CASSRGFNEQFF
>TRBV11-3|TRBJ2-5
CASSLTGRETQYF
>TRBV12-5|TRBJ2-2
CASGSPGLASTGELFF
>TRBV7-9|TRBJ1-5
CASSFTDNQPQHF
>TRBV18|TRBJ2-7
CASSPRTSGDTGSYEQYF